The T cell receptor beta chain described here comes from a study of cytomegalovirus exposure and HLA in healthy donors (dated by TCRdb to 2016 to 2017). Concerning the study at large: An earlier analysis of approximately 600 of the donors reported 250 to 300 Gb of sequence data and 117 million unique TCR beta sequences from about 179 million T cells. Donor age, sex, ethnicity and CMV serostatus were compiled alongside the repertoire data. Along with the 666-subject first cohort, a separate validation cohort of roughly 110 different subjects was used. An earlier analysis of more than 450 of the donors used high-throughput TCR beta sequencing to judge whether each TCR beta V gene segment behaved as functional or pseudogenic. Both class I and class II loci were covered by HLA typing, at four-digit resolution. Roughly 5 DR-DQ haplotypes were handled as single units for association and clustering, since linkage in the cohort was strong. To study patterns of TCR occurrence, a later analysis re-analyzed previously published TCR beta repertoires from 700 or so donors and added high-resolution HLA genotyping. The study was designed to test whether signatures of past pathogen exposure could be identified by cataloging public T cell receptors. The genetic ancestry cluster associated with self-reported Caucasian donors included roughly 84% of the 398 genotyped donors. Typing coverage differed by locus: A, B, C, DRB1 and DQB1 were typed in roughly 620-630 donors, DQA1 in around 500, DPA1 in around 600, and DPB1 in 400 to 480. A later genetic analysis took genome-wide SNP genotypes for about three fifths of the 666 donors and used that subset as a discovery cohort. Every discovery cohort repertoire had been produced on one sequencing platform. An early release covering 550 to 700 HLA-typed donors comprised about 310 gigabases of sequencing data and approximately 85 million unique TCR sequences. The study used immunosequencing to profile the T cell repertoires of several hundred subjects and linked those repertoires to cytomegalovirus serostatus. Across under 500 genotyped donors of the cohort, an average of roughly 200,000 unique TCR beta nucleotide sequences per donor were sequenced, and roughly 20% of those sequences were non-productive. High-throughput TCR immunosequencing, statistical association of individual TCRs with disease status, and machine learning were combined to predict cytomegalovirus infection status. In the later analysis, no new phenotypic data were used to find candidate immune exposures; instead, reliance was placed on TCR beta sequences and their occurrence across donors.

The cohort was made up of under 800 healthy bone marrow donors. Cohort members were all nominally healthy when sampled, although unrecorded immune exposures were likely present. CMV serostatus was recorded as positive for 250 to 300 and negative for 352 of the 666 cohort members, whereas no CMV serostatus was recorded for the donor in question. Each donor provided a peripheral blood sample, and peripheral blood mononuclear cells were used for TCR beta sequencing. The Qiagen DNeasy Blood Extraction Kit was used to extract genomic DNA from the blood cell samples. The paper's findings and limits, for the study overall: V-gene and J-gene trimming of TCR beta chains was associated with a missense DCLRE1C variant in a later genetic analysis, and the association was replicated in an independent cohort. When HLA alleles, especially DR and DQ, strongly co-occurred, attributing TCR associations to individual alleles was difficult. In the study, some 180 TCR beta chains were listed as associated with cytomegalovirus. In a later analysis, HLA-associated TCR beta chains were found to be more clonally expanded and to have lower generation probabilities than equally common non-associated chains. A further reported finding was that TCR beta sequences accurately predicted the HLA-A and HLA-B alleles for most subjects in the first cohort. In a later analysis, over 15,000 TCR beta sequences were associated with specific HLA alleles at a false discovery rate of 0.05. Three of the identified cytomegalovirus-associated TCR beta chains were confirmed in vitro to be specific for cytomegalovirus antigens. Sequencing depth was assumed to be roughly uniform across donors in the presence/absence analyses, though that assumption may not hold. Some IMGT-functional V segments, including TRBV6-2 and TRBV6-3, could not be distinguished by the 87-base-pair reads and were therefore excluded. A cluster of highly shared sequence variants was judged likely to represent a technical artifact of the sequencing pipeline. Because HLA typing was unavailable for some donors at each locus, only the typed subset was used in association tests. In this cohort, only TCR beta chains were sequenced, and detectable features were limited by the absence of alpha or paired-chain data. Most TCR sequences were observed very rarely across donors, whereas some public TCRs were present in many individuals. Because counts were too low, seventeen rarely observed V segments, including chromosome 9 orphons, were excluded from the earlier analysis of a few hundred of the donors. Linkage disequilibrium might explain the correlated functional status among segregating V segments, but an unknown experimental factor could not be ruled out. According to a later analysis, parvovirus B19, influenza, CMV and Epstein-Barr virus appeared linked to several top co-occurrence clusters. In an earlier analysis of 587 of the donors, most TCR beta V segments appeared in productive rearrangements about 87% or about 30% of the time, broadly matching IMGT annotations. A later genetic analysis reported fewer N-insertions in productive TCRs among donors in an Asian-associated ancestry cluster than the approximately 700-donor mean. The classifier was reported to diagnose cytomegalovirus status with high specificity and sensitivity in both the original and validation cohorts. According to a later analysis, TCR association rates differed among HLA loci, with DRB1 alleles showing the most associated TCRs and HLA-C alleles showing the fewest. A later analysis found that most CMV-associated TCR beta chains appeared HLA-restricted, with HLA associations seemingly driven largely by CMV exposure. According to the authors, the approach could potentially be generalized to other disease states and immunological phenotypes. For the cohort, immune exposure information was limited to CMV serostatus.

The library was generated by the immunoSEQ multiplex PCR assay. For the multiplex PCR, a mixture combining 60 forward primers for TCR Vbeta segments and 13 reverse primers for TCR Jbeta segments was used. A multiplex PCR assay on genomic DNA amplified the CDR3 region of rearranged TCR beta genes. The Illumina HiSeq System was used to sequence the amplified TCR beta libraries as 87-base-pair reads. The original pipeline was this. A later analysis counted tens of millions of unique TCR beta chains across the 550 to 700 repertoires, and around 12 million of these chains were shared by at least two donors. To remove PCR and sequencing errors, raw reads were error-corrected and collapsed into unique sequences using a nearest-neighbor algorithm that merged closely related sequences. V, D and J gene segments were assigned by aligning CDR3 sequences to IMGT reference sequences. For a sequence to be retained, a match of at least six nucleotides to both a V gene segment and a J gene segment was required. A rearrangement counted as productive if the CDR3 had no stop codons and remained in frame with V and J, and every other rearrangement counted as non-productive. CDR3 was defined by IMGT convention, running from the second conserved V-encoded cysteine to the conserved J-encoded phenylalanine. Sequences without an unambiguous match to a single V gene segment were excluded from the earlier analysis of about 600 of the donors. An earlier analysis of 500 to 600 of the donors classified V segments as functional when productive rearrangements were above 56.7% and as segregating when the standard deviation between donors was above 5%. A statistical classification framework was built to diagnose cytomegalovirus status from the catalog of TCR beta chain sequences. A later analysis assigned V and J genes by comparing TCR nucleotide sequences with IMGT/GENE-DB human TR gene sequences. A later analysis assigned CDR3 sequences and most-parsimonious VDJ recombination scenarios with the TCRdist pipeline. In a later analysis, every TCR beta chain was defined by the combination of its CDR3 amino acid sequence and its V-gene family, and reads without a unique V-gene family were dropped. As a way to deal with suspected cross-contamination and a sequencing artifact, a later analysis dropped 450 to 600 nucleotide sequences that were highly shared and had low generation probability. A later analysis calculated a clonal expansion index for each public chain from normalized within-repertoire ranks of inferred template counts. In a later analysis, generation probabilities were computed with a VDJ recombination model fitted to out-of-frame rearrangements, and the resulting probabilities were checked against IGoR. In a later analysis, hypergeometric tests were used to score TCR-TCR, TCR-HLA and TCR-CMV co-occurrence, with a repertoire-size bias correction applied to TCR pairs. In a later analysis, false discovery rates were estimated by permuting HLA or CMV assignments 20 times. A later analysis grouped co-occurring TCRs with DBSCAN, adding TCRdist sequence similarity when clustering within HLA-allele-positive subsets. Repertoires with fewer than 30,000 or more than 120,000 public chains were left out of co-occurrence clustering, as were a few repertoires with anomalous nucleotide sharing. TCRdb provides this immuneACCESS table in a form limited to in-frame rearrangements. Some clones are lacking; in checked studies, under half of them reflect an unresolved V gene, and why the rest are absent is not known. V, J and clone size were drawn from that table, and D and trimming were deduced from the DNA. The table for this sample lists roughly 93,000 clones; roughly four fifths of them were counted only once. The ten largest clones add up to approximately 9.2% of the sample.

A word on this clone: There is no known antigen for this receptor. It has no much larger one-base neighbor in the sample; base qualities were not kept.

The CDR3 starts with the cysteine, ends with the phenylalanine, and has 14 residues. The CDR3 DNA has 42 bases and is translated from base 1. The junction shows trimming of 6 bases on V and 7 bases on J, and the gene matches do not reach 14 bases of it. CDR1 and CDR2 were assigned from the germline V gene as SQVTM and ANQGSEA. The chain uses TRBV29-1 and TRBJ2-7; 8 middle bases align to TRBD1. The source of this sequence is a human donor in good health. The source material was PBMCs. Here the CDR3 is given as CSVLLGQGWGEQYF. The DNA is TGCAGCGTCCTCCTAGGACAGGGTTGGGGAGAGCAGTACTTC.